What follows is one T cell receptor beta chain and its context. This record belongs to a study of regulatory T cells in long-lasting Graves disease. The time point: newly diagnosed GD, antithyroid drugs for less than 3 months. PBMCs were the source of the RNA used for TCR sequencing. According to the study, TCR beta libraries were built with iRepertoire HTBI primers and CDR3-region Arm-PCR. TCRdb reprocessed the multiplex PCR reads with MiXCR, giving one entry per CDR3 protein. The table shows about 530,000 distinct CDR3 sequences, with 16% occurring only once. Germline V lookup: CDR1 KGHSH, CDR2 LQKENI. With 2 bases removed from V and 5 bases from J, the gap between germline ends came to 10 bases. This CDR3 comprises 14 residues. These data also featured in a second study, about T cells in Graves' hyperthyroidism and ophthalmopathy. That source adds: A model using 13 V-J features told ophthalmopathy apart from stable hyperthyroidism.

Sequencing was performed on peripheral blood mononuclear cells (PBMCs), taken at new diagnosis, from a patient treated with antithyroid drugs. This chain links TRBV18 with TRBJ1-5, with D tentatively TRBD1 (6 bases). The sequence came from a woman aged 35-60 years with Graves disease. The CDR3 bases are TGTGCCAGCTCACCAAAGGGGGTCGATCAGCCCCAGCATTTT. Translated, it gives CASSPKGVDQPQHF.